This entry is about one T cell receptor beta chain. Its antigen is currently unknown. Running of the assay took place at deep level. Data came from immunoSEQ multiplex PCR; TCRdb stores just in-frame clones and leaves some out. The repertoire holds some 1.5 million clones, with roughly 96% as singletons. V gave up 7 bases and J gave up 3 bases, with 10 bases separating them. CDR3 length: 12 residues. CDR1 is MDHEN and CDR2 is SYDVKM in the germline V gene. This entry comes from a study of shared clonotypes between healthy human individuals. Study information: Contributing individuals were two females and a few males aged 18 to 49.

Study observations and caveats: For naive CD4 cells, roughly 4.8% of clonotypes were shared across a few donors.

The TCR comes from a man aged 30 to 39 in good health. Sequencing used naive CD4+ T cells sorted from blood. As for subset: CD45RA+ positively selected. The chain uses TRBV28 and TRBJ2-7; possibly TRBD1 for D (5 bases). The CDR3 DNA follows: TGTGCCAGCACCATTAGGGGCTACGAGCAGTACTTC. Protein sequence: CASTIRGYEQYF.